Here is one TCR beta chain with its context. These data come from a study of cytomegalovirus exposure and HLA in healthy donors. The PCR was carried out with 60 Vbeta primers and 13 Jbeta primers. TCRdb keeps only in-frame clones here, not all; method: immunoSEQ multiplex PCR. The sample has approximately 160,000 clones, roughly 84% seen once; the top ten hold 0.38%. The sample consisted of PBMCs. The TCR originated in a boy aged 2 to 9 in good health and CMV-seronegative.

CDR3 amino acids: CASSLRAGGSNEQFF. DNA of the CDR3: TGTGCCAGCAGCTTAAGGGCGGGAGGCTCCAATGAGCAGTTCTTC. This chain joins TRBV11-3 and TRBJ2-1, with 8 bases lining up with TRBD2. The germline CDR1 and CDR2 sequences are SGHNT and YENEEA. This CDR3 has 15 amino acids. Trimming at V came to 2 bases and at J to 6 bases, leaving 6 bases not matched to a gene.